Reported below is one T cell receptor (beta chain). This clone was observed once. Its antigen is currently not known. The sample holds no much larger clone one base away, and base qualities are not on file. The cohort comprised approximately 700 healthy bone marrow donors. Cohort members were all nominally healthy when sampled, although unrecorded immune exposures were likely present. The donor was CMV seronegative and was included in the group of about 400 seronegative cohort members. A peripheral blood sample was collected from each donor, and TCR beta sequencing was performed on peripheral blood mononuclear cells. The Qiagen DNeasy Blood Extraction Kit was used to extract genomic DNA from the blood cell samples. Counted from cysteine to phenylalanine, this CDR3 has 14 amino acids. Only CDR3 DNA remains: 42 bases, in frame from the first base. Compared with germline, V lacks 4 bases and J lacks 5 bases; bases without a gene match: 8. The germline V gene specifies ENHRY as CDR1 and SYGVKD as CDR2.

Receptor libraries were prepared by the immunoSEQ multiplex PCR assay. For the multiplex PCR, a mixture combining 60 forward primers for TCR Vbeta segments and 13 reverse primers for TCR Jbeta segments was used. The CDR3 region of rearranged TCR beta genes was amplified from genomic DNA with a multiplex PCR assay. The amplified TCR beta libraries were sequenced on the Illumina HiSeq System as 87-base-pair reads. In the original analysis: A later analysis counted tens of millions of unique TCR beta chains across the roughly 700 repertoires, and roughly 9.9 million of these chains were shared by at least two donors. A nearest-neighbor algorithm error-corrected the raw reads and collapsed the reads into unique sequences, merging closely related sequences to remove PCR and sequencing errors. To assign V, D and J gene segments, CDR3 sequences were aligned to IMGT reference sequences. For a sequence to be retained, a match of at least six nucleotides was required to both a V gene segment and a J gene segment. A rearrangement counted as productive if the CDR3 had no stop codons and remained in frame with V and J, and every other rearrangement counted as non-productive. CDR3 was defined by IMGT convention, running from the second conserved V-encoded cysteine to the conserved J-encoded phenylalanine. In an earlier analysis of around 640 of the donors, sequences lacking an unambiguous match to a single V gene segment were excluded. An earlier analysis of fewer than 650 of the donors classified V segments as functional when productive rearrangements were above 56.7% and as segregating when the standard deviation between donors was above 5%. A statistical classification framework was developed to diagnose cytomegalovirus status using the catalog of TCR beta chain sequences. In a later analysis, TCR nucleotide sequences were compared against IMGT/GENE-DB human TR gene sequences so that V and J genes could be assigned. A later analysis assigned CDR3 sequences and most-parsimonious VDJ recombination scenarios with the TCRdist pipeline. A later analysis defined each TCR beta chain by its CDR3 amino acid sequence plus V-gene family, and excluded reads lacking a unique V-gene family. As a way to deal with suspected cross-contamination and a sequencing artifact, a later analysis dropped 450 to 600 nucleotide sequences that were highly shared and had low generation probability. A later analysis calculated a clonal expansion index for each public chain from normalized within-repertoire ranks of inferred template counts. In a later analysis, generation probabilities were computed with a VDJ recombination model fitted to out-of-frame rearrangements, and the resulting probabilities were checked against IGoR. Hypergeometric tests were used in a later analysis to score TCR-TCR, TCR-HLA and TCR-CMV co-occurrence, with a repertoire-size bias correction applied to the TCR pairs. A later analysis estimated false discovery rates by permuting HLA or CMV assignments 20 times. In a later analysis, co-occurring TCRs were grouped using DBSCAN, and TCRdist sequence similarity was added for clustering within HLA-allele-positive subsets. Repertoires with fewer than 30,000 or more than 120,000 public chains, plus five repertoires with anomalous nucleotide sharing, were excluded from co-occurrence clustering. TCRdb holds this immuneACCESS table with in-frame rearrangements only. Some clones are missing; in checked studies, unresolved V genes explain under half, and the rest has no known cause. V and J calls and clone size are those listed in that table; D and trimming were worked out from the DNA. The sample table lists about 120,000 clones, approximately 72% of them with a count of one. The ten top clones hold 1.5% of the sample.

The record originates from a study of cytomegalovirus exposure and HLA in healthy donors (dated 2017 in TCRdb). Regarding the complete study: According to an earlier analysis of 587 of the donors, about 190 million T cells yielded over 90 million unique TCR beta sequences and less than 300 Gb of sequence data. Alongside the repertoire data, information on donor age, sex, ethnicity and CMV serostatus was compiled. Typing coverage varied by locus: roughly 620-640 donors for A, B, C, DRB1 and DQB1; approximately 500 for DQA1; more than 600 for DPA1; fewer than 480 for DPB1. About 5 DR-DQ haplotypes were handled as single units for association and clustering, since linkage in the cohort was strong. Among the roughly 370 genotyped donors, about 85% belonged to the genetic ancestry cluster associated with self-reported Caucasian donors. Among about 400 genotyped donors of the cohort, an average of roughly 230,000 unique TCR beta nucleotide sequences was sequenced per donor, of which about 18% were non-productive. The later analysis used no new phenotypic data to find candidate immune exposures, relying instead on TCR beta sequences and their occurrence across donors. In addition to the first cohort of 666 subjects, a separate validation cohort of 130 or so different subjects was used. In an earlier analysis of 500 to 650 of the donors, high-throughput TCR beta sequencing was used to judge whether each TCR beta V gene segment behaved as functional or pseudogenic. Every discovery cohort repertoire had been produced on one sequencing platform. A later analysis re-analyzed previously published TCR beta repertoires from roughly 600 donors and added high-resolution HLA genotyping to study TCR occurrence patterns. The study was designed to test whether signatures of past pathogen exposure could be identified by cataloging public T cell receptors. An early release covering roughly 640 HLA-typed donors comprised about 300 gigabases of sequencing data and approximately 85 million unique TCR sequences. To predict cytomegalovirus infection status, the study combined high-throughput TCR immunosequencing, statistical association of individual TCRs with disease status, and machine learning. HLA typing covered class I and class II loci at four-digit resolution. The study profiled the T cell repertoires of 550 to 700 subjects by immunosequencing and related them to cytomegalovirus serostatus. A later genetic analysis used genome-wide SNP genotypes for about 65% of the roughly 670 donors, treating that subset as a discovery cohort. The paper as a whole reports these results and caveats: Because HLA typing was unavailable for some donors at each locus, only the typed subset was used in association tests. According to a later analysis, most CMV-associated TCR beta chains appeared to be HLA-restricted, and the HLA associations seemed to be driven largely by CMV exposure. In a later genetic analysis, a missense DCLRE1C variant was associated with V-gene and J-gene trimming of TCR beta chains, and the association was replicated in an independent cohort. A later analysis associated 15,000 to 20,000 TCR beta sequences with specific HLA alleles at a false discovery rate of 0.05. An earlier analysis of 587 of the donors showed that most TCR beta V segments appeared in productive rearrangements either about 87% or about 30% of the time, which broadly matched IMGT annotations. Some IMGT-functional V segments, including TRBV6-2 and TRBV6-3, could not be distinguished by the 87-base-pair reads and were therefore excluded. Correlated functional status among segregating V segments might be attributable to linkage disequilibrium, but an unknown experimental factor could not be ruled out. When HLA alleles, especially DR and DQ, strongly co-occurred, TCR associations were difficult to assign to individual alleles. In a later analysis, the rate of TCR association differed among HLA loci, with DRB1 alleles having the most associated TCRs and HLA-C alleles having the fewest. According to a later genetic analysis, donors in an Asian-associated ancestry cluster had fewer N-insertions in productive TCRs than the approximately 630-donor mean. The sequencing pipeline was judged likely to have produced a cluster of highly shared sequence variants as a technical artifact. The study listed 150 to 200 TCR beta chains as associated with cytomegalovirus. According to the authors, the approach could potentially be generalized to other disease states and immunological phenotypes. The classifier was reported to diagnose cytomegalovirus status with high specificity and sensitivity in both the original cohort and the validation cohort. Across donors, most TCR sequences were observed very rarely, whereas some public TCRs were present in many individuals. CMV serostatus was the only immune exposure information available for the cohort. Sequencing depth was assumed to be roughly uniform across donors in the presence/absence analyses, though that assumption may not hold. A further reported finding was that TCR beta sequences accurately predicted the HLA-A and HLA-B alleles for most subjects in the first cohort. Several of the top co-occurrence clusters appeared to be linked to parvovirus B19, influenza, CMV and Epstein-Barr virus, according to a later analysis. A later analysis found that HLA-associated TCR beta chains were more clonally expanded and had lower generation probabilities than equally common non-associated chains. Only TCR beta chains were sequenced in this cohort, and the absence of alpha or paired-chain data limited detectable features. The earlier analysis of some 540 of the donors excluded approximately 17 rarely observed V segments, including chromosome 9 orphons, because counts were too low. In vitro tests confirmed that a few of the cytomegalovirus-associated TCR beta chains recognize cytomegalovirus antigens.

The sequence was obtained from a young man in good health and CMV-seronegative. The rearranged segments are TRBV10-3 and TRBJ2-7; 7 middle bases align to TRBD1. Sequenced sample: PBMCs. The nucleotide sequence is given as TGTGCCATCAGTGGGGGACAGTCGGGTCACGAGCAGTACTTC. This sequence encodes CAISGGQSGHEQYF.